The rows below give T cell receptor beta chains drawn from one sample of a study of blood T cell repertoires in COVID-19. Generated by immunoSEQ multiplex PCR, the TCRdb table keeps only in-frame clones and is missing some. The sample has 80,000 to 100,000 clones, about 80% seen once; the top ten hold around 15%. The sample was peripheral blood. The receptors were sampled from a human donor in a cohort sampled during active COVID-19. The conserved cysteine and the conserved F or W are not part of the CDR3 here.

>TRBV3-1/TRBV3-2|TRBJ2-1|15
ASSQGLGGVSYNEQF
>TRBV28|TRBJ2-7|13
ASSLPQGASYEQY
>TRBV5-4|TRBJ2-1|14
ASSKSPESSYNEQF
>TRBV5-6|TRBJ2-5|12
ASSWQQGRETQY
>TRBV23-1|TRBJ1-5|11
ASSWTGHQPQH
>TRBV6-5|TRBJ2-7|10
ASSWGFYEQY
>TRBV24-1|TRBJ2-1|18
ATSDSGVREGFFSYNEQF
>TRBV18|TRBJ1-2|12
ASSPGDSQFGYT
>TRBV7-6|TRBJ2-2|17
ASSLRAGGRIADTGELF
>TRBV7-9|TRBJ2-2|12
ASSLVANTGELF
>TRBV7-3|TRBJ2-2|13
ASSRQGANTGELF
>TRBV11-2|TRBJ2-1|11
ASSHAGSGEQF
>TRBV14|TRBJ1-6|13
ASSQAQGGNSPLH
>TRBV7-2|TRBJ1-4|11
ASRPGQNEKLF
>TRBV7-9|TRBJ1-6|13
ASSKQTVGSSPLH
>TRBV19|TRBJ2-2|13
ASQSGGYVAGELF
>TRBV4-1|TRBJ2-3|13
ASSPTGVSQHTQY
>TRBV5-8|TRBJ1-3|13
ASPRQALSRNTIY
>TRBV18|TRBJ2-5|13
ASSRADRVQETQY
>TRBV7-3|TRBJ1-1|11
ASSLDSNTEAF
>TRBV3-1/TRBV3-2|TRBJ1-6|13
ASSQVGQGNSPLH
>TRBV27|TRBJ2-6|15
ASSQTGGNPGANVLT
>TRBV7-6|TRBJ2-7|13
ASSLVSGSLHEQY
>TRBV7-9|TRBJ1-6|13
ASSLEGGANSPLH
>TRBV30|TRBJ1-6|13
AWSVRPGDNSPLH
>TRBV3-1/TRBV3-2|TRBJ1-5|13
ASSQEGQGDQPQH
>TRBV6-5|TRBJ1-4|12
ASSRNPQGEKLF
>TRBV19|TRBJ1-5|14
ASSKSTGGSNQPQH
>TRBV28|TRBJ1-5|13
ASSFGTAGNQPQH
>TRBV15|TRBJ2-5|16
ATSRDPQGPKGGKTQY
>TRBV5-6|TRBJ2-2|11
ASSLIFAGELF
>TRBV11-3|TRBJ1-1|12
ASSFRTGRTEAF